This T cell receptor (beta chain) came from a study of human T cells and chemical hapten exposure. Whole-study results and caveats: Alopecia was present in the donors, so their immune response may differ from healthy people's.

One entry per CDR3 protein, called by TCRdb with MiXCR from the RACE reads. The top ten clones hold 2.2% of a sample with fewer than 95,000 distinct CDR3 sequences, roughly a tenth of them seen once. Many counts were recorded for this clonotype. What it recognizes is unknown. Time point of the sample: patch test 1, 2 weeks after DPC sensitization. Documented treatment: therapeutic diphenylcyclopropenone sensitization with weekly scalp DPC. Participating donors were patients with alopecia, aged 18 to 70 years, considered appropriate candidates for DPC. The CDR3 loop spans 12 amino acids. Germline loops: CDR1 MGHRA, CDR2 YSYEKL. The ends lost 5 bases at V and 4 bases at J; junction bases unmatched: 0.

The TCR comes from a man aged 35 to 55 with alopecia areata. Some clones in this sample may be carry-over from other donors' samples. The material was whole blood, obtained in connection with sensitization to the hapten diphenylcyclopropenone (DPC). The gene calls are TRBV4-1 and TRBJ1-1; 8 bases match TRBD1. The CDR3 nucleotides are TGCGCCAGCAGCACAGGGGGCACTGAAGCTTTCTTT. It translates to CASSTGGTEAFF.